The 27 T cell receptor beta chains below all came from one sample that was sequenced in a study of blood T cell repertoires in COVID-19 (TCRdb year 2020). Receptors were amplified or captured by the immunoSEQ multiplex PCR assay. Imported from immuneACCESS, the table was reduced by TCRdb to in-frame sequences with V and J called. These copies leave out some clones; in studies compared against another copy, an unresolved V gene accounts for under half, and the cause of the remainder is not known. Present in this sample are around 51,000 clones, roughly 85% of which were seen just once. The leading ten clones occupy under 3% of the sample. Sequenced input: peripheral blood. The source of these receptors is a woman at least 80 years old with acute or convalescent COVID-19.

V usage is TRBV6-5 and J usage is TRBJ2-7; 9 bases are a match to TRBD1. Germline CDR1 and CDR2: MNHEY and SVGAGI. V lost 5 bases, J lost 2 bases, and 7 bases stayed unmatched. This CDR3 is 15 amino acids long. The CDR3 nucleotides are TGTGCCAGCAGTCCCCGGACAGGGGCCCCCTACGAGCAGTACTTC. Amino acid sequence: CASSPRTGAPYEQYF.

The gene calls are TRBV4-1 and TRBJ1-1; D is undetermined. CDR3 length equals 13 residues. V lost 4 bases, J lost 1 base, and 7 bases lay in between. Germline CDR1 MGHRA, CDR2 YSYEKL. The CDR3 loop reads CASSPRRNTEAFF. The CDR3 DNA reads TGCGCCAGCAGCCCAAGGAGGAACACTGAAGCTTTCTTT.

The V gene is TRBV3-1 (or the pseudogene TRBV3-2), the J gene TRBJ1-5; 10 bases map to TRBD1. The trim removed 6 bases at V and 5 bases at J, leaving 4 bases unmatched. Germline-derived CDR1 and CDR2 are LGHDT and YNNKEL (reference sequence). The CDR3 is 14 amino acids. The CDR3 coding sequence is TGTGCCAGCAGTCGCGGACAGGGGGATCAGCCCCAGCATTTT. Translation gives CASSRGQGDQPQHF.

The chain carries TRBV15 and TRBJ1-6; the D gene is possibly TRBD1 (6 bases). Germline V gene sequence: CDR1 LNHNV, CDR2 YYDKDF (reference sequence). Trimming took 3 bases from V and 10 from J, leaving 13 bases between them. The length of the CDR3 is 14 residues. CDR3: CATSRNRERSPLHF. CDR3 nucleotide sequence: TGTGCCACCAGCAGGAACAGGGAGCGATCACCCCTCCACTTT. Based on the CDR3 plus reference TRBV15 and TRBJ1-6, the full variable domain is DAMVIQNPRYQVTQFGKPVTLSCSQTLNHNVMYWYQQKSSQAPKLLFHYYDKDFNNEADTPDNFQSRRPNTSFCFLDIRSPGLGDTAMYLCATSRNRERSPLHFGNGTRLTVT.

This clone appeared a single time. The J gene is TRBJ1-2, the V gene TRBV5-8; possibly TRBD1 for D (5 bases). Germline V gives CDR1 SGHTS, CDR2 YDEGEE. The V end lost 2 bases, the J end lost 2 bases, and 7 bases lay between the germline ends. The CDR3 is 13 residues long. CDR3: CASSFRGNYGYTF. The CDR3, as DNA: TGTGCCAGCAGCTTTCGGGGGAACTATGGCTACACCTTC.

The chain links TRBV6-1 to TRBJ1-5; TRBD1 might be the D (5 bases). CDR1 and CDR2 from the germline V gene are MNHNS and SASEGT. V was shortened by 4 bases and J by 2 bases, with 18 bases between the two germline ends. The length of the CDR3 is 17 residues. CDR3 protein: CASSGSRGDFGNQPQHF. In DNA, the CDR3 is TGTGCCAGCAGTGGCAGTCGGGGGGATTTTGGCAATCAGCCCCAGCATTTT.

This clone has just one count. V and J are TRBV5-1 and TRBJ2-7; TRBD2 matches 9 bases. V dropped 4 bases and J dropped 2; count of bases not matched to a gene: 7. The length of the CDR3 is 15 residues. CDR1 is SGHRS and CDR2 is YFSETQ in the germline V gene. CDR3 sequence reads: CASSQEGLAAYEQYF. CDR3 bases: TGCGCCAGCAGCCAGGAGGGACTAGCTGCCTACGAGCAGTACTTC. Supplemented by reference TRBV5-1 and TRBJ2-7, the full variable domain reads KAGVTQTPRYLIKTRGQQVTLSCSPISGHRSVSWYQQTPGQGLQFLFEYFSETQRNKGNFPGRFSGRQFSNSRSEMNVSTLELGDSALYLCASSQEGLAAYEQYFGPGTRLTVT.

V usage is TRBV20-1 and J usage is TRBJ2-7, with D perhaps TRBD1 (6 bases). The CDR3 loop spans 14 amino acids. From germline, CDR1 is DFQATT and CDR2 SNEGSKA (reference sequence). Deletions cut 3 bases from V and 5 bases from J, with 17 bases between. The CDR3 protein is CSASRTASRDEQYF. The DNA for the CDR3 is TGCAGTGCTAGTAGGACAGCCTCTAGGGACGAGCAGTACTTC.

This rearrangement joins TRBV6-5 to TRBJ2-5; D ambiguous. The CDR3 runs to 13 residues. Germline V gene sequence: CDR1 MNHEY, CDR2 SVGAGI. The V gene lost 2 bases and the J gene lost 2 bases, with 6 bases spanning the gap. The CDR3 nucleotides are TGTGCCAGCAGTTACGTGAGACAAGAGACCCAGTACTTC. Translation gives CASSYVRQETQYF.

This rearrangement joins TRBV20-1 to TRBJ2-7, with 12 bases that match TRBD2. The CDR3 covers 15 residues. CDR1 and CDR2 (germline): DFQATT, SNEGSKA (reference sequence). Unmatched junction bases numbered 8, after V lost 3 bases and J lost 5 bases. The CDR3 is CSASGASGGADEQYF. As DNA, the CDR3 is TGCAGTGCTAGTGGCGCTAGCGGGGGGGCCGACGAGCAGTACTTC.

This clone was seen a handful of times. V is TRBV12-3 or TRBV12-4 and J is TRBJ1-1; 9 positions match TRBD1. Trimming took 6 bases from V and 5 from J; bases not matched to a gene: 4. CDR3 length: 13 amino acids. The CDR3 DNA follows: TGTGCCAGCAGACCCGGACAGGGGACTGAAGCTTTCTTT. Its protein is CASRPGQGTEAFF.

The gene calls are TRBV4-2 and TRBJ2-2; 8 bases line up with TRBD2. Germline V CDR1 and CDR2: LGHNA, YNFKEQ. Trimming took 3 bases from V and 6 from J; bases not matched to a gene: 15. The CDR3 totals 18 residues. CDR3 sequence: CASSHPRGSGVRPGELFF. For the CDR3, the DNA is TGTGCCAGCAGCCACCCCCGGGGTAGCGGGGTCCGTCCCGGGGAGCTGTTTTTT.

The chain links TRBV7-2 to TRBJ1-2; D is perhaps TRBD1 (5 bases). Germline-derived CDR1 and CDR2 are SGHTA and FQGNSA. The CDR3 has 14 residues. Trimming cost V 1 base and J 11 bases, with 17 bases left between them. CDR3 sequence: CASSLDWGVGYYTF. The CDR3, as DNA: TGTGCCAGCAGCTTAGATTGGGGGGTAGGCTATTACACCTTC.

The chain is built from TRBV19 and TRBJ1-1; D is perhaps TRBD1 (6 bases). The CDR3 contains 13 residues. Trimming left V 4 bases short and J 1 base short, with 7 bases between. The germline CDR1 and CDR2 sequences are LNHDA and SQIVND (reference sequence). The CDR3 protein is CASSRDTNTEAFF. DNA of the CDR3: TGTGCCAGTAGTAGGGACACGAACACTGAAGCTTTCTTT.

This chain connects TRBV5-4 to TRBJ2-5; 10 bases are shared with TRBD2. The CDR3 has 17 residues. Looked up from germline, CDR1 is SGHNT and CDR2 is YYREEE (reference sequence). V lost 0 bases, J lost 2 bases, and 7 bases stayed unmatched. CDR3 residues: CASSLGTSGASQETQYF. DNA for the CDR3: TGTGCCAGCAGCTTGGGCACTAGCGGGGCTAGTCAAGAGACCCAGTACTTC.

The chain recombines TRBV18 with TRBJ1-2; TRBD1 agrees at 9 bases. Germline-derived CDR1 and CDR2 are KGHSH and LQKENI. J was trimmed by 5 bases and V by 5 bases; bases with no gene match: 6. This CDR3 is built from 14 residues. The CDR3 reads CASSGTGLGYGYTF. CDR3 DNA: TGTGCCAGCTCAGGGACAGGGCTAGGATATGGCTACACCTTC.

The J gene is TRBJ1-1, the V gene TRBV29-1, with TRBD1 identical over 8 bases. The CDR3 loop spans 13 amino acids. CDR1 SQVTM and CDR2 ANQGSEA come from the germline V gene. The junction had 7 bases not matched to a gene; V was cut back by 3 bases and J by 7 bases. For the CDR3, the DNA is TGCAGCGTTGAGCCGACAGGGGATGTTGAAGCTTTCTTT. Translating gives CSVEPTGDVEAFF.

This sequence joins TRBV3-1 (or the pseudogene TRBV3-2) and TRBJ2-2; 7 nucleotides line up with TRBD1. Germline V gene lookup returns CDR1 LGHDT and CDR2 YNNKEL (reference sequence). The length of the CDR3 is 14 residues. V was pared by 4 bases and J by 4 bases, with 3 bases of the junction left unmatched. CDR3 nucleotides: TGTGCCAGCAGCCGAGCAGGGGGCACCGGGGAGCTGTTTTTT. Protein sequence: CASSRAGGTGELFF.

The chain joins TRBV5-4 to TRBJ2-1; a weak D match, TRBD1 (6 bases). Between the trimmed V and J ends, which lost 4 bases and 7 bases, there was a span of 15 bases. Germline V gene lookup returns CDR1 SGHNT and CDR2 YYREEE (reference sequence). This CDR3 has 14 residues. CDR3 sequence reads: CASSTRAGTNEQFF. For the CDR3, the DNA is TGTGCCAGCAGCACACGGGCAGGGACAAATGAGCAGTTCTTC.

V gene TRBV19 combines with J gene TRBJ1-2; TRBD1 agrees at 8 bases. The length of the CDR3 is 14 residues. In germline, CDR1 is LNHDA, CDR2 SQIVND (reference sequence). V lost 9 bases and J lost 3; bases outside the gene matches: 9. DNA for the CDR3: TGTGCCAGCGGGGACAGGCTCATTGACTATGGCTACACCTTC. It specifies CASGDRLIDYGYTF.

The rearrangement links TRBV4-1 to TRBJ1-2; D remains unclear. Trimming pared 0 bases from V and 1 base from J, leaving 9 bases between. CDR3 length: 15 residues. CDR1 MGHRA and CDR2 YSYEKL come from the germline V gene. Here the CDR3 reads CASSQEPEINYGYTF. CDR3 bases: TGCGCCAGCAGCCAAGAGCCAGAAATTAACTATGGCTACACCTTC.

V is TRBV2 and J is TRBJ1-2, with 11 bases that match TRBD1. The germline CDR1 and CDR2 sequences are SNHLY and FYNNEI. V was clipped by 6 bases and J by 8 bases; unmatched bases: 11. CDR3 length equals 15 residues. The CDR3 spells CASRPGTGGLGGYTF. CDR3 in DNA: TGTGCCAGCAGGCCCGGGACAGGGGGATTGGGAGGCTACACCTTC.

The J gene is TRBJ1-3, the V gene TRBV5-8; D is possibly TRBD1 (6 bases). Germline V CDR1 and CDR2: SGHTS, YDEGEE. The ends were cut back, 3 bases at V and 0 bases at J, with 13 bases in the middle. CDR3 length: 16 amino acids. This CDR3 reads CASSWGGQLSGNTIYF. For the CDR3, the DNA is TGTGCCAGCAGCTGGGGGGGGCAACTCTCTGGAAACACCATATATTTT.

This clone turned up a few times. This sequence joins TRBV6-2 or TRBV6-3 and TRBJ1-1; D gene ambiguous. CDR1 MNHEY and CDR2 SVGEGT come from the germline V gene. This CDR3 spans 13 amino acids. Trimming stripped 2 bases from V and 3 bases from J, with 7 bases between. The DNA of the CDR3 is TGTGCCAGCAGTTACGACTTTTACACTGAAGCTTTCTTT. Amino acids: CASSYDFYTEAFF.

The rearrangement joins TRBV10-3 to TRBJ2-5, with a weak D call TRBD1 (5 bases). The CDR3 is 15 residues long. Germline loops: CDR1 ENHRY, CDR2 SYGVKD. With 3 bases removed from V and 3 bases from J, the gap between germline ends came to 14 bases. The CDR3 protein is CAISEGAAAKETQYF. The CDR3 coding sequence is TGTGCCATCAGTGAAGGGGCCGCAGCCAAAGAGACCCAGTACTTC.

V and J are TRBV2 and TRBJ1-3; weak D call: TRBD1 (6 bases). In germline, CDR1 is SNHLY, CDR2 FYNNEI. Deletions cut 4 bases from V and 5 bases from J, with 9 bases between. CDR3 size: 13 residues. CDR3 in amino acids: CASSGDIRNTIYF. The DNA for the CDR3 is TGTGCCAGCAGTGGGGACATCCGAAACACCATATATTTT.

V and J are TRBV2 and TRBJ2-6, with D possibly matching TRBD2 (5 bases). Germline loops: CDR1 SNHLY, CDR2 FYNNEI. The CDR3 is 15 amino acids. V lost 2 bases and J 3 bases, leaving 8 bases between the germline ends. In DNA, the CDR3 is TGTGCCAGCAGTGAAACTAGAAGTGGGGCCAACGTCCTGACTTTC. Its translation: CASSETRSGANVLTF.